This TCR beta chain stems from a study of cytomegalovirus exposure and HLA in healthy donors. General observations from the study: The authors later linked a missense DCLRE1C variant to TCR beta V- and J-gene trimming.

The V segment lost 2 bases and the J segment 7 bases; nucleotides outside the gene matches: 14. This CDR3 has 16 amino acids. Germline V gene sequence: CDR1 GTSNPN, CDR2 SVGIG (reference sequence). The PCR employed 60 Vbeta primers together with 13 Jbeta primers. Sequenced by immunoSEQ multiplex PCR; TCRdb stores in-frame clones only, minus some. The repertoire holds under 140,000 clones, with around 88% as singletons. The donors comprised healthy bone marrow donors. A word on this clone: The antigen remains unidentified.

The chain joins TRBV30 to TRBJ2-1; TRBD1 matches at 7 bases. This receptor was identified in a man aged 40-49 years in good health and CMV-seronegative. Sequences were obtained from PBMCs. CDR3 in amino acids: CAWSTQGQWLGNEQFF. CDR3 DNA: TGTGCCTGGAGTACACAGGGACAGTGGTTGGGAAATGAGCAGTTCTTC.